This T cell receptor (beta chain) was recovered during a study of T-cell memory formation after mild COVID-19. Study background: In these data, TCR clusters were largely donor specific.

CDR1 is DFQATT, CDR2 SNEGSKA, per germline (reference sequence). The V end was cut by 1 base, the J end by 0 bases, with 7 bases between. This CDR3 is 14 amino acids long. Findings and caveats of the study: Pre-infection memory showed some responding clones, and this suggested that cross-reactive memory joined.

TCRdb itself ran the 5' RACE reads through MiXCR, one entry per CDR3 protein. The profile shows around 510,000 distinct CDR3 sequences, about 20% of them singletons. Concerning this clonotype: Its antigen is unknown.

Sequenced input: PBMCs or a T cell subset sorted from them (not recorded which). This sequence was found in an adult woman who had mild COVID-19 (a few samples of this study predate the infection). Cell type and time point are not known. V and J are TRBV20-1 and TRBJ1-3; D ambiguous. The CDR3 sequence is CSARVLSSGNTIYF. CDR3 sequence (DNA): TGCAGTGCTAGAGTCCTGTCCTCTGGAAACACCATATATTTT.